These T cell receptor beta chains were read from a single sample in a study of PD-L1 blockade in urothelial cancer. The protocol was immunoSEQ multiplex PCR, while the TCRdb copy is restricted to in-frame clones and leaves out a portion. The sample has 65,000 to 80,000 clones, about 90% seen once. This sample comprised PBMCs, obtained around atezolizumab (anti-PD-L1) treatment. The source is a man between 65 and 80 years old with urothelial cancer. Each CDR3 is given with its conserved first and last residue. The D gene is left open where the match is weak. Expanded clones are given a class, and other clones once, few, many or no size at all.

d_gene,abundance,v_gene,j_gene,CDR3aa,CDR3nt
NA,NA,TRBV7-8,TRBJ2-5,CASSLARGTGKETQYF,TGTGCCAGCAGCTTAGCCCGAGGAACGGGAAAAGAGACCCAGTACTTC
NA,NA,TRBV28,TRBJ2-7,CASSFQDTSTRQYF,TGTGCCAGCAGTTTCCAGGATACTTCTACGAGGCAGTACTTC
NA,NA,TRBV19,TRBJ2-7,CASSMGAFYEQYF,TGTGCCAGTAGTATGGGGGCATTCTACGAGCAGTACTTC
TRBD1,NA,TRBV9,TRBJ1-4,CASSAGTGGTNEKLFF,TGTGCCAGCAGCGCCGGGACAGGGGGCACTAATGAAAAACTGTTTTTT
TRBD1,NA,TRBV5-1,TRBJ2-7,CASSLSGTVGNEQYF,TGCGCCAGCAGCCTTTCCGGGACAGTCGGCAACGAGCAGTACTTC
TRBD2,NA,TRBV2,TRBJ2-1,CASSDRASGLNEQFF,TGTGCCAGCAGTGATAGGGCTAGCGGGCTTAATGAGCAGTTCTTC
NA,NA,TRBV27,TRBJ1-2,CASSPTSGAGRYGYTF,TGTGCCAGCAGTCCCACCTCAGGGGCCGGGCGCTATGGCTACACCTTC
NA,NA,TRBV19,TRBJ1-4,CASRWTGDNEKLFF,TGTGCCAGTAGGTGGACGGGAGATAATGAAAAACTGTTTTTT
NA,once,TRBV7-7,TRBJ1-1,CASSLDRNTEAFF,TGTGCCAGCAGCCTTGACAGGAACACTGAAGCTTTCTTT
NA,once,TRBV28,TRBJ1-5,CASSLLAPQPQHF,TGTGCCAGCAGTTTACTAGCCCCTCAGCCCCAGCATTTT
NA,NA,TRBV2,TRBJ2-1,CASSAQGPSYNEQFF,TGTGCCAGCAGTGCACAGGGCCCCTCCTACAATGAGCAGTTCTTC
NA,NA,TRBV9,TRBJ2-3,CASSGNSRLGADTQYF,TGTGCCAGCAGCGGTAATAGCCGCCTAGGCGCAGATACGCAGTATTTT
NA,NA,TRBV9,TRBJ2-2,CASSVEGGRDTGELFF,TGTGCCAGCAGCGTAGAAGGGGGTAGGGACACCGGGGAGCTGTTTTTT
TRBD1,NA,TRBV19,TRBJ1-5,CASTDRGSQPQHF,TGTGCCAGTACCGACAGGGGGAGTCAGCCCCAGCATTTT
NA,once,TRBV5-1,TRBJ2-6,CASRTGANVLTF,TGCGCCAGTAGAACTGGGGCCAACGTCCTGACTTTC
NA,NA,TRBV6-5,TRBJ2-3,CASKSRGAWADTQYF,TGTGCCAGCAAGAGCAGGGGGGCTTGGGCAGATACGCAGTATTTT
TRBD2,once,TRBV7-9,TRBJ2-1,CASSSRLAGSNEQFF,TGTGCCAGCAGCTCGAGACTAGCGGGTTCCAATGAGCAGTTCTTC
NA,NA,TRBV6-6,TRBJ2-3,CASSYSPDSPQDTQYF,TGTGCCAGCAGTTACTCCCCGGACAGCCCCCAAGATACGCAGTATTTT
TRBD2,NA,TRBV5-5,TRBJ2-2,CASSLGTLAGVGELFF,TGTGCCAGCAGCTTGGGGACCCTAGCGGGAGTCGGGGAGCTGTTTTTT
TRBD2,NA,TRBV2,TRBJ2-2,CASGIAGTGELFF,TGTGCCAGCGGGATAGCGGGCACCGGGGAGCTGTTTTTT
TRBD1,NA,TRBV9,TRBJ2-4,CASSVGGQGANIQYF,TGTGCCAGCAGCGTAGGAGGGCAGGGGGCGAACATTCAGTACTTC
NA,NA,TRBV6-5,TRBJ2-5,CASSYSAREQETQYF,TGTGCCAGCAGTTACTCTGCGAGGGAGCAAGAGACCCAGTACTTC
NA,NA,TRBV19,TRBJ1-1,CASSINAAGGTFF,TGTGCCAGTAGTATAAACGCGGCGGGCGGGACTTTCTTT
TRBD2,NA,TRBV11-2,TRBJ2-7,CASSYQGTSGSVAFYEQYF,TGTGCCAGCAGCTACCAAGGGACTAGCGGCTCGGTTGCTTTCTACGAGCAGTACTTC
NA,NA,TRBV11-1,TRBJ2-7,CASSRETGSYEQYF,TGTGCCAGCAGCAGGGAGACAGGCTCCTACGAGCAGTACTTC
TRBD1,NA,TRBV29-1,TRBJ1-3,CSVIGTEISGNTIYF,TGCAGTGTAATCGGGACAGAGATCTCTGGAAACACCATATATTTT
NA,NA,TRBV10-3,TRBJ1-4,CAISESKEGITNEKLFF,TGTGCCATCAGTGAGTCGAAGGAGGGAATAACTAATGAAAAACTGTTTTTT
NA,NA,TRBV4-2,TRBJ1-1,CASSPPGLDSREAFF,TGTGCCAGCAGCCCCCCTGGCCTGGACAGTCGAGAAGCTTTCTTT
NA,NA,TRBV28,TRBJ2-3,CASSSRGIDTQYF,TGTGCCAGCAGTTCTAGGGGCATAGATACGCAGTATTTT
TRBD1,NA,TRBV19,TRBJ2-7,CASRNRPGTDEQYF,TGTGCCAGTAGAAATCGTCCGGGGACAGACGAGCAGTACTTC
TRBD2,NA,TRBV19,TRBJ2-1,CASRDLAGGSYNEQFF,TGTGCCAGTAGGGACTTAGCGGGGGGCTCCTACAATGAGCAGTTCTTC
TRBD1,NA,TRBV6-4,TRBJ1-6,CASSDSTGADSPLHF,TGTGCCAGCAGTGACTCTACAGGGGCGGATTCACCCCTCCACTTT
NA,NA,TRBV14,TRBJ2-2,CASSQYRTGELFF,TGTGCCAGCAGCCAATACAGAACCGGGGAGCTGTTTTTT
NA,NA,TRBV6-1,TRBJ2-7,CASSERQGRGYEQYF,TGTGCCAGCAGTGAACGCCAGGGGAGAGGGTACGAGCAGTACTTC
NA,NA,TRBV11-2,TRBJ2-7,CASSLGAGRTYEQYF,TGTGCCAGCAGCTTAGGTGCAGGGAGGACCTACGAGCAGTACTTC